This TCR beta chain stems from a study of CXCR3-negative and CXCR3-positive naive CD8 T cells. About the research overall: Roughly 1.5 +/- 0.3 million TRB reads came from each library, giving 110 million to 150 million in total.

Concerning this clonotype itself: Its antigen remains unidentified.

Naive CD8+ T lymphocytes were specified as CD45RO-CCR7+CD27+CD95-. The CDR3 has 14 residues. In germline, CDR1 is MNHNY, CDR2 SVGAGI (reference sequence). All TRB cDNA libraries came from 5' RACE performed with UMI labels. TCRdb re-called the 5' RACE reads and gives one entry per CDR3 protein, without DNA. This repertoire includes some 130,000 distinct CDR3 sequences. Points from the study as a whole: A higher hydrophobicity marked the TRB CDR3s of CXCR3-positive naive cells versus CXCR3-negative naive cells. Naive cells that were CXCR3-negative or CXCR3-positive used TRBV-TRBJ genes alike, while memory cells diverged. Upon cryopreservation, CXCR3 expression partially decreased, and most assays used fresh PBMCs.

The rearrangement links TRBV6-6 to TRBJ2-3. The receptor comes from a human donor in good health. Some clones in this sample may be carry-over from other donors' samples. The source material was naive CXCR3+ CD8+ T cells from blood. Documented subset: CD45RO-CCR7+CD27+CD95- naive CD8+ T cells expressing CXCR3 (TNR3+). This CDR3 reads CASSYLRQQDTQYF.